The 21 T cell receptor beta chains listed next were all sequenced from one sample in a study of cytomegalovirus exposure and HLA in healthy donors. Primers: 60 Vbeta forward and 13 Jbeta reverse. Some clones are missing from TCRdb's copy, which holds only in-frame ones; the method was immunoSEQ multiplex PCR. The sample holds a few hundred thousand clones, approximately 80% seen once. The sequenced material came from PBMCs. Receptor source: a girl aged 2-15 years in good health and CMV-seronegative.

The chain links TRBV5-6 to TRBJ2-2; 9 positions match TRBD1. Per germline, CDR1 SGHDT and CDR2 YYEEEE. Trimming cost V 2 bases and J 6 bases; bases outside gene matches: 5. This CDR3 is built from 15 residues. The CDR3 bases are TGTGCCAGCAGCTTCCGGGACAGGGCCGCCGGGGAGCTGTTTTTT. Translated, it gives CASSFRDRAAGELFF. The full variable domain, its missing parts supplied by reference TRBV5-6 and TRBJ2-2, is DAGVTQSPTHLIKTRGQQVTLRCSPKSGHDTVSWYQQALGQGPQFIFQYYEEEERQRGNFPDRFSGHQFPNYSSELNVNALLLGDSALYLCASSFRDRAAGELFFGEGSRLTVL.

This chain joins TRBV5-5 and TRBJ1-2, with 7 bases lining up with TRBD1. The V gene's germline CDR1 is SGHKS and CDR2 YYEKEE (reference sequence). V lost 5 bases and J lost 0; bases outside the gene matches: 10. The CDR3 covers 16 residues. The CDR3 here is CASSTIQRGPNYGYTF. Written as DNA, the CDR3 is TGTGCCAGCAGTACAATACAAAGGGGGCCTAACTATGGCTACACCTTC.

The chain uses TRBV29-1 and TRBJ2-3; 9 nucleotides agree with TRBD2. Germline V gene lookup returns CDR1 SQVTM and CDR2 ANQGSEA. The CDR3 consists of 18 residues. V lost 7 bases to trimming and J lost 5 bases; unmatched junction nucleotides: 22. CDR3 nucleotide sequence: TGCAGCGGGGGCCGAGGGACTAGCCAGAGGGGCCCGGGAGATACGCAGTATTTT. This translates into CSGGRGTSQRGPGDTQYF.

This clone has a handful of counts. The chain is built from TRBV7-6 and TRBJ2-2; D may be TRBD2 (5 bases). In germline, CDR1 is SGHVS, CDR2 FNYEAQ. This CDR3 has 15 amino acids. V was cut by 8 bases and J by 1 base, with 14 bases left in between. CDR3 bases: TGTGCCAGCGGTAACGGACGGGAGAACACCGGGGAGCTGTTTTTT. This encodes CASGNGRENTGELFF.

The chain employs TRBV9 and TRBJ2-2; 9 nucleotides agree with TRBD2. From germline, CDR1 is SGDLS and CDR2 YYNGEE. The CDR3 has 18 amino acids. Trimming cost V 0 bases and J 7 bases; bases outside gene matches: 13. The CDR3 reads CASSVEGETSGLGGELFF. The CDR3 DNA is TGTGCCAGCAGCGTAGAAGGGGAGACTAGCGGTCTTGGCGGGGAGCTGTTTTTT.

The J gene is TRBJ2-5, the V gene TRBV7-8; D uncertain. The length of the CDR3 is 14 residues. The V gene's germline CDR1 is SGHVS and CDR2 FQNEAQ. The ends were cut back, 1 base at V and 5 bases at J, with 11 bases in the middle. The CDR3: CASSLGWLVETQYF. CDR3 coding DNA: TGTGCCAGCAGCTTAGGATGGCTAGTGGAGACCCAGTACTTC.

Only a few counts were recorded for this clone. It is unclear where the CDR3 begins or ends on the DNA, so no DNA is shown, and the CDR3 is as TCRdb lists it. This sequence joins TRBV6-6 and TRBJ1-1; the tabulated D call, TRBD1, remains unverified against the DNA. 15 amino acids form the CDR3, both terminal residues included. Germline V lookup: CDR1 MNHNY, CDR2 SVGAGI (reference sequence). CDR3 in amino acids: CASSSSRTGNTEAFF.

V usage is TRBV10-3 and J usage is TRBJ2-1; D gene uncertain. V was clipped by 8 bases and J by 2 bases, with 10 bases between them. The CDR3 runs 13 residues. Germline V gene data show CDR1 as ENHRY and CDR2 as SYGVKD. CDR3 region: CAIAPPAYNEQFF. The CDR3 DNA reads as TGTGCCATCGCGCCCCCGGCCTACAATGAGCAGTTCTTC.

This clone was found once. The chain joins TRBV2 to TRBJ2-1; 9 bases map to TRBD2. Germline V gene data show CDR1 as SNHLY and CDR2 as FYNNEI. CDR3 length equals 14 residues. V lost 6 bases and J lost 7; bases outside the gene matches: 7. This chain's CDR3 is CASRGVAGANEQFF. Here the CDR3 DNA reads TGTGCCAGCAGGGGGGTAGCGGGAGCAAATGAGCAGTTCTTC.

The rearrangement uses TRBV18 and TRBJ1-1; 10 bases line up with TRBD1. Germline CDR1 KGHSH, CDR2 LQKENI. With V trimmed by 3 bases and J by 1 base, 8 bases remained unmatched. This CDR3 comprises 17 residues. The CDR3 DNA reads as TGTGCCAGCTCACCCCGGGACAGGGGCCAGCCGAACACTGAAGCTTTCTTT. Translation: CASSPRDRGQPNTEAFF.

A word on this clone: Other DNA sequences in the sample encode the same CDR3. This chain's CDR3 is CASSETVMNTEAFF. The CDR3 coding sequence is TGTGCCAGCAGTGAAACAGTAATGAACACTGAAGCTTTCTTT. The chain links TRBV2 to TRBJ1-1; D not resolved. Germline loops: CDR1 SNHLY, CDR2 FYNNEI. Trimming shortened V by 2 bases and J by 0 bases, and 7 bases separated the two germline ends. This CDR3 is built from 14 residues.

The chain couples TRBV29-1 to TRBJ2-7; D possibly corresponds to TRBD2 (7 bases). V was pared by 6 bases and J by 7 bases, with 19 bases between. CDR1 and CDR2 from the germline V gene are SQVTM and ANQGSEA. This CDR3 region has 13 residues. CDR3 DNA sequence: TGCAGCGTGGAGACAGGCCTCGGGAGGGAGCAGTACTTC. Translation: CSVETGLGREQYF.

The V call is TRBV27, the J call TRBJ1-3; D might be TRBD1 (6 bases). This CDR3 comprises 15 residues. Germline V gives CDR1 MNHEY, CDR2 SMNVEV (reference sequence). Trimming removed 5 bases at V and 0 bases at J, with 11 bases between. This CDR3 reads CASSAQGSSGNTIYF. The CDR3 DNA sequence: TGTGCCAGCAGTGCCCAGGGGAGCTCTGGAAACACCATATATTTT.

V usage is TRBV5-4 and J usage is TRBJ2-7, with D unresolved. Germline V gene data show CDR1 as SGHNT and CDR2 as YYREEE (reference sequence). V was trimmed by 1 base and J by 3 bases, leaving 11 bases between them. The CDR3 totals 14 residues. The CDR3: CASSLPGRDYEQYF. The CDR3, as DNA: TGTGCCAGCAGCTTGCCAGGCCGCGACTACGAGCAGTACTTC.

The chain recombines TRBV4-1 with TRBJ2-1, with 12 bases fitting TRBD2. Losses at the gene ends were 2 bases for V and 5 bases for J; bases not matched to a gene: 7. The CDR3 is 17 amino acids. Germline CDR1 reads MGHRA; CDR2 reads YSYEKL. The CDR3 nucleotides are TGCGCCAGCAGCCAACCCACCGGGACTAGCGGGCACAATGAGCAGTTCTTC. Protein product: CASSQPTGTSGHNEQFF.

V usage is TRBV18 and J usage is TRBJ1-2, with D maybe TRBD1 (5 bases). Germline CDR1 reads KGHSH; CDR2 reads LQKENI. Trimming cost V 6 bases and J 4 bases, with 12 bases left between them. This CDR3 spans 13 amino acids. The CDR3: CASSRLQGYGYTF. DNA of the CDR3: TGTGCCAGCTCTCGGCTTCAGGGCTATGGCTACACCTTC.

The chain is built from TRBV7-9 and TRBJ1-1; 7 bases are a match to TRBD1. The ends lost 5 bases at V and 7 bases at J; junction bases unmatched: 4. Germline values: CDR1 SEHNR, CDR2 FQNEAQ (reference sequence). The CDR3 contains 12 residues. This CDR3 reads CASSGTAYEAFF. DNA of the CDR3: TGTGCCAGCAGCGGGACAGCGTATGAAGCTTTCTTT.

Concerning this clone itself: A read error may account for a junction end that differs from germline. This chain joins TRBV7-9 and TRBJ1-1, with D possibly TRBD1 on 5 matching bases. The germline gives CDR1 SEHNR, CDR2 FQNEAQ (reference sequence). CDR3 length: 13 amino acids. DNA of the CDR3: TGTTCCAGCAGCGGGGACTTAAACACTGAAGCTTTCTTT. This sequence encodes CSSSGDLNTEAFF.

This clone was detected a few times. The J gene is TRBJ1-4, the V gene TRBV4-1; the D is unclear. Trimming shortened V by 1 base and J by 8 bases, and 5 bases separated the two germline ends. The CDR3 sequence is 12 residues long. Germline CDR1 and CDR2: MGHRA and YSYEKL. The CDR3 sequence: CASSQGGEKLFF. CDR3 in DNA: TGCGCCAGCAGCCAAGGCGGGGAAAAACTGTTTTTT.

The sample holds one count of this clone. The chain links TRBV7-6 to TRBJ2-3, with D possibly being TRBD2 (6 bases). The germline V gene has CDR1 SGHVS and CDR2 FNYEAQ. The V and J ends lost 3 bases and 4 bases respectively, with 14 bases between them. The CDR3 length is 15 residues. The CDR3 DNA is TGTGCCAGCAGCTTTAGCGGCCCAGGCGCAGATACGCAGTATTTT. Residues: CASSFSGPGADTQYF.

The genes are TRBV11-2 and TRBJ2-2; TRBD1 matches 8 bases. Germline V lookup: CDR1 SGHAT, CDR2 FQNNGV. After removal of 3 bases from V and 13 bases from J, the junction contained 7 bases not matched to a gene. This CDR3 has 13 residues. The chain's CDR3 is CASSFPTGDRLFF. The CDR3, as DNA: TGTGCCAGCAGCTTTCCGACAGGGGATCGGCTGTTTTTT.